This is a list of T cell receptor beta chains from one sample in a study of shared clonotypes between healthy human individuals. Assay: immunoSEQ multiplex PCR; the TCRdb copy retains only in-frame clones and omits some. The table lists about 2.4 million clones, roughly 93% of them singletons, with about 0.34% in the top ten. The sequencing sample was made of naive CD4+ T cells from PBMCs. The receptors were gathered from a man younger than 35 in good health. Some clones in this sample may be carry-over from other donors' samples. CDR3s include the opening cysteine and the closing phenylalanine or tryptophan. Each record gives: V gene, D gene, clone size, J gene, CDR3 protein, CDR3 DNA. D genes are given only for firm matches. Part of the rows lack a size; the others show once, few, many or a class for expanded clones.

V: TRBV5-1
D: .
size: .
J: TRBJ2-3
CDR3: CASSLGGSDTQYF
DNA: TGCGCCAGCAGCTTGGGAGGGTCAGATACGCAGTATTTT

V: TRBV5-1
D: TRBD2
size: .
J: TRBJ2-5
CDR3: CASRLAGGQETQYF
DNA: TGCGCCAGCAGACTAGCGGGAGGGCAAGAGACCCAGTACTTC

V: TRBV4-1
D: .
size: .
J: TRBJ2-7
CDR3: CASSQVVRTYEQYF
DNA: TGCGCCAGCAGCCAAGTAGTCCGCACCTACGAGCAGTACTTC

V: TRBV5-4
D: TRBD2
size: .
J: TRBJ2-7
CDR3: CASSFSGSTSYEQYF
DNA: TGTGCCAGCAGCTTCAGCGGGAGCACGTCCTACGAGCAGTACTTC

V: TRBV6-6
D: .
size: .
J: TRBJ2-3
CDR3: CASSYGRGRTDTQYF
DNA: TGTGCCAGCAGTTACGGAAGGGGCCGCACAGATACGCAGTATTTT

V: TRBV9
D: .
size: .
J: TRBJ1-5
CDR3: CASSVGAPGIQPQHF
DNA: TGTGCCAGCAGCGTAGGGGCACCGGGGATCCAGCCCCAGCATTTT

V: TRBV28
D: TRBD1
size: few
J: TRBJ1-1
CDR3: CASSDRDRVEAFF
DNA: TGTGCCAGCAGTGACAGGGATCGAGTTGAAGCTTTCTTT

V: TRBV6-1
D: .
size: .
J: TRBJ1-5
CDR3: CASRAFLSNQPQHF
DNA: TGTGCCAGCAGAGCCTTCCTTAGCAATCAGCCCCAGCATTTT

V: TRBV7-3
D: .
size: .
J: TRBJ1-2
CDR3: CASSFQPGRTANYGYTF
DNA: TGTGCCAGCAGCTTCCAGCCGGGGCGTACCGCTAACTATGGCTACACCTTC

V: TRBV18
D: .
size: .
J: TRBJ2-7
CDR3: CASSPLGLGLKSAHVYEQYF
DNA: TGTGCCAGCTCACCCCTGGGCCTGGGACTGAAGTCCGCCCACGTCTACGAGCAGTACTTC

V: TRBV20-1
D: .
size: .
J: TRBJ1-2
CDR3: CSAVLRTSGEF
DNA: TGCAGTGCCGTATTGAGGACGAGCGGGGAATTC